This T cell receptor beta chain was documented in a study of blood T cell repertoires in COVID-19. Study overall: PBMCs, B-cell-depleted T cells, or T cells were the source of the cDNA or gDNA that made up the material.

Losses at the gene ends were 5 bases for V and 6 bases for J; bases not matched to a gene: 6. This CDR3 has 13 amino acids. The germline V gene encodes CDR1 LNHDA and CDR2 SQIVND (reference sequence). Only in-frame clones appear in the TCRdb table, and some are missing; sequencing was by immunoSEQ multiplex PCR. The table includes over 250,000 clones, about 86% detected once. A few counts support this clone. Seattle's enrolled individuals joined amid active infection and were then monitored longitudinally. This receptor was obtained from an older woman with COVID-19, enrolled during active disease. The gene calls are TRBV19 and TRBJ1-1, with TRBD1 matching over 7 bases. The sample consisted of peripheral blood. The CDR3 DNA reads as TGTGCCAGTAGTCACCAGGGGGGCGCTGAAGCTTTCTTT. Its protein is CASSHQGGAEAFF.